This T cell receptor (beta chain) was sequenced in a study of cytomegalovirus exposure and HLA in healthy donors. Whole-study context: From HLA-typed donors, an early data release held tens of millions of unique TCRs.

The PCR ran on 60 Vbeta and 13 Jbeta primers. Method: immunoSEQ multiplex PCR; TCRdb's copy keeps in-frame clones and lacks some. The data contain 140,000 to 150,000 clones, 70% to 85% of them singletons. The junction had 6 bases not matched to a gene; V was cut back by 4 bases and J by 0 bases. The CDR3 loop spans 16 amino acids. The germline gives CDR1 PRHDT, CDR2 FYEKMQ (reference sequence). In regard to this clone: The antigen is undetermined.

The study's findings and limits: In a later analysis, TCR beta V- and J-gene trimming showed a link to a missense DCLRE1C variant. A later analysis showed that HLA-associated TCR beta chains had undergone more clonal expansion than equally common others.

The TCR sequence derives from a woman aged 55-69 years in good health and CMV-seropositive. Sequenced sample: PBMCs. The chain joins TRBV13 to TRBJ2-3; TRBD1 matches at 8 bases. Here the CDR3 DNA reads TGTGCCAGCAGCTCCCGACAGGGGCGAAGCACAGATACGCAGTATTTT. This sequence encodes CASSSRQGRSTDTQYF.